These 8 T cell receptor beta chains share one sample of origin, sequenced in a study of blood T cell repertoires in COVID-19. Profiling relied on immunoSEQ multiplex PCR, and the TCRdb table lists in-frame clones only, not all of them. The sample contains about 110,000 clones, just over 70% of which appear only once. Sequenced material: peripheral blood. These receptors were collected from a human donor with acute or convalescent COVID-19. The donor label of this sample is uncertain.

This rearrangement joins TRBV25-1 to TRBJ1-2; 11 bases match TRBD1. The germline V gene has CDR1 MGHDK and CDR2 SYGVNS. J was trimmed by 7 bases and V by 5 bases; bases with no gene match: 6. There are 14 residues in the CDR3. CDR3 in DNA: TGTGCCAGCAGTATCGGACAGGGGGCCGGTGGCTACACCTTC. Protein sequence: CASSIGQGAGGYTF.

This clone was detected a few times. V is TRBV2 and J is TRBJ1-5; D remains ambiguous. Trimming removed 3 bases from V and 6 bases from J, with 15 bases in between. Germline V CDR1 and CDR2: SNHLY, FYNNEI. There are 15 residues in the CDR3. The DNA for the CDR3 is TGTGCCAGCAGTGATATGGAGGTACGAGTTCAGCCCCAGCATTTT. This translates into CASSDMEVRVQPQHF.

To note about this clone: The junction departs from the called germline gene at one end, perhaps through a read error. CDR3 bases: TGTGCCAGCAGTGACCACCCGACAGGAAGGGACTTC. It yields the protein CASSDHPTGRDF. The chain carries TRBV6-1 and TRBJ2-4, with D possibly TRBD1 on 6 matching bases. CDR1 and CDR2 from the germline V gene are MNHNS and SASEGT. The length of the CDR3 is 12 residues.

V is TRBV12-5 and J is TRBJ2-7; a possible D gene is TRBD2 (7 bases). This CDR3 contains 17 residues. V lost 3 bases, J lost 4 bases, and 22 bases lay in between. CDR1 is LGHNT, CDR2 FRNRAP, per germline. CDR3 in amino acids: CASGLLTRGGPRYEQYV. The CDR3 DNA is TGTGCTAGTGGTTTACTCACGAGGGGGGGCCCTAGGTACGAGCAGTACGTC.

With regard to this clone: The germline gene is not matched at one end of the junction; a read error may be the cause. J is TRBJ1-1 and V is TRBV14; D remains ambiguous. CDR1 SGHDN and CDR2 FVKESK come from the germline V gene. The CDR3 sequence is 14 residues long. CDR3 protein: CASRQGGLGTEAFF. CDR3 bases: TGTGCCAGCAGACAAGGAGGGTTGGGCACTGAAGCTTTCTTT. Drawing the rest from reference TRBV14 and TRBJ1-1, the complete variable domain is EAGVTQFPSHSVIEKGQTVTLRCDPISGHDNLYWYRRVMGKEIKFLLHFVKESKQDESGMPNNRFLAERTGGTYSTLKVQPAELEDSGVYFCASRQGGLGTEAFFGQGTRLTVV.

The chain joins TRBV5-1 to TRBJ2-7; D ambiguous. V dropped 0 bases and J dropped 2 bases, with 6 bases sitting between them. This CDR3 has 13 residues. Per the germline V gene, CDR1 is SGHRS and CDR2 is YFSETQ. CDR3 DNA sequence: TGCGCCAGCAGCTTGGCAGGTACCTACGAGCAGTACTTC. Protein sequence: CASSLAGTYEQYF.

The rearrangement joins TRBV19 to TRBJ2-3, with 9 bases fitting TRBD1. Trimming cost V 3 bases and J 5 bases; bases outside gene matches: 9. Germline V lookup: CDR1 LNHDA, CDR2 SQIVND (reference sequence). The length of the CDR3 is 16 residues. The CDR3 protein is CASSMGNRGRGDTQYF. The CDR3 DNA follows: TGTGCCAGTAGTATGGGGAACAGGGGGCGTGGAGATACGCAGTATTTT.

V usage is TRBV29-1 and J usage is TRBJ1-1; 9 bases line up with TRBD1. This CDR3 comprises 15 residues. In germline, CDR1 is SQVTM, CDR2 ANQGSEA. Trimming cost V 6 bases and J 1 base; bases outside gene matches: 9. The CDR3 DNA is TGCAGCGTGATGGGGACAGGGAAATCGAACACTGAAGCTTTCTTT. This sequence encodes CSVMGTGKSNTEAFF.